A single sample gave rise to the 25 T cell receptor beta chains below, sequenced in a study of graft-versus-host responses after intestinal transplantation. TCRdb's copy holds only in-frame clones and misses some; the assay was immunoSEQ multiplex PCR. This sample yields 80,000 to 100,000 clones, of which 85% to 95% are seen a single time; 0.069% belongs to the top ten. Antigens for these TCRs are unknown. Sequenced here: unstimulated CD8+ T cells sorted from spleen or lymph node cells, sampled before transplant. Receptor source: a human donor who was the organ donor for an intestinal transplant.

The rearrangement uses TRBV12-5 and TRBJ1-5; a weak D match, TRBD1 (6 bases). Germline CDR1 is LGHNT and CDR2 is FRNRAP. The V gene lost 5 bases and the J gene lost 3 bases, with 11 bases spanning the gap. This CDR3 comprises 14 residues. The CDR3 reads CASGLGQFNQPQHF. CDR3 sequence (DNA): TGTGCTAGTGGTCTCGGACAGTTCAATCAGCCCCAGCATTTT.

The V gene is TRBV5-6, the J gene TRBJ1-6; 7 positions agree with TRBD1. The ends lost 0 bases at V and 0 bases at J; junction bases unmatched: 3. This CDR3 spans 17 amino acids. From germline, CDR1 is SGHDT and CDR2 YYEEEE. The CDR3 region is CASSLGTGFSYNSPLHF. The CDR3 nucleotides are TGTGCCAGCAGCTTGGGGACAGGATTCTCCTATAATTCACCCCTCCACTTT. The variable domain in full, with the rest retrieved from reference TRBV5-6 and TRBJ1-6, is DAGVTQSPTHLIKTRGQQVTLRCSPKSGHDTVSWYQQALGQGPQFIFQYYEEEERQRGNFPDRFSGHQFPNYSSELNVNALLLGDSALYLCASSLGTGFSYNSPLHFGNGTRLTVT.

This chain connects TRBV14 to TRBJ1-2; perhaps TRBD1 as D (6 bases). This CDR3 has 13 residues. CDR1 and CDR2 from the germline V gene are SGHDN and FVKESK. V was pared by 5 bases and J by 6 bases, with 13 bases between. The CDR3 DNA follows: TGTGCCAGCAGCGCCAGGGGTTTGGATGGCTACACCTTC. Its protein product is CASSARGLDGYTF.

The V call is TRBV2, the J call TRBJ2-2; no firm D call. This CDR3 has 13 residues. V shed 0 bases and J shed 6 bases, with 5 bases lying between them. The germline gives CDR1 SNHLY, CDR2 FYNNEI. CDR3 DNA: TGTGCCAGCAGTGAAGCGGGCCCCGGGGAGCTGTTTTTT. Translated: CASSEAGPGELFF.

This chain uses TRBV7-3 with TRBJ2-3; D is unresolved. Germline lookup yields CDR1 SGHTA and CDR2 FQGTGA. V dropped 5 bases and J dropped 0 bases, with 24 bases sitting between them. The CDR3 spans 19 residues. CDR3 DNA: TGTGCCAGCAGCACGCCCTCACAAGACGGCGGTTCTAGCACAGATACGCAGTATTTT. Protein: CASSTPSQDGGSSTDTQYF.

This rearrangement joins TRBV7-3 to TRBJ2-1; 14 bases agree with TRBD2. With 5 bases clipped from V and 9 bases from J, the junction kept 9 bases outside the gene matches. This CDR3 comprises 16 residues. Germline CDR1 is SGHTA and CDR2 is FQGTGA. The CDR3 coding sequence is TGTGCCAGCAGCCGATCCGGGACTAGCGGGAGCGGTGAGCAGTTCTTC. It yields the protein CASSRSGTSGSGEQFF.

The chain recombines TRBV16 with TRBJ2-3; D is undetermined. V dropped 0 bases and J dropped 2 bases, with 12 bases sitting between them. Germline-derived CDR1 and CDR2 are KGHSY and FQNENV. The CDR3 runs to 16 residues. CDR3 DNA sequence: TGTGCCAGCAGCCAATCCCCGGCAGGCTACACAGATACGCAGTATTTT. Translated, it gives CASSQSPAGYTDTQYF.

This clone was detected only once. J is TRBJ2-1 and V is TRBV28, with D possibly matching TRBD1 (6 bases). The V end lost 7 bases, the J end lost 4 bases, and 23 bases lay between the germline ends. Germline CDR1 MDHEN, CDR2 SYDVKM. The CDR3 consists of 17 residues. In DNA form, the CDR3 reads TGTGCCAGCAACCCTATTCTCCAGGGGAGCGTATACAATGAGCAGTTCTTC. Its translation is CASNPILQGSVYNEQFF.

This clone was recorded only once. The chain employs TRBV27 and TRBJ2-7; the D is unclear. CDR3 size: 13 residues. CDR1 and CDR2 (germline): MNHEY, SMNVEV (reference sequence). The V gene lost 0 bases and the J gene lost 3 bases, with 6 bases spanning the gap. Here the CDR3 reads CASSLSARYEQYF. CDR3 DNA sequence: TGTGCCAGCAGTTTATCAGCACGCTACGAGCAGTACTTC.

V usage is TRBV7-9 and J usage is TRBJ1-4; D perhaps matches TRBD1 (5 bases). CDR3 length equals 17 residues. Germline loops: CDR1 SEHNR, CDR2 FQNEAQ (reference sequence). Trimming left V 5 bases short and J 12 bases short, with 28 bases between. Here the CDR3 DNA reads TGTGCCAGCAGCCAAACCTACGAACGGGGGACTGTACGGGAACTGTTTTTT. Its translation: CASSQTYERGTVRELFF.

The chain links TRBV5-1 to TRBJ2-7; D may be TRBD2 (5 bases). V was clipped by 5 bases and J by 4 bases, with 22 bases between them. The CDR3 is 16 amino acids. Germline V gene sequence: CDR1 SGHRS, CDR2 YFSETQ. Here the CDR3 DNA reads TGCGCCAGCAGGAGGAGGACGGGCTATTCGGGATACGAGCAGTACTTC. Translating it yields CASRRRTGYSGYEQYF.

V and J are TRBV2 and TRBJ2-4, with D possibly being TRBD2 (7 bases). CDR1 is SNHLY and CDR2 is FYNNEI in the germline V gene. The CDR3 loop spans 15 amino acids. The V gene lost 6 bases and the J gene lost 1 base, with 13 bases spanning the gap. CDR3 nucleotides: TGTGCCAGCAGAGGGGGGGCGGGGGCCAAAAACATTCAGTACTTC. Its protein is CASRGGAGAKNIQYF.

V is TRBV5-6 and J is TRBJ2-7; 10 bases agree with TRBD2. V shed 0 bases and J 2 bases; nucleotides not matched to a gene: 2. From germline, CDR1 is SGHDT and CDR2 YYEEEE. The CDR3 loop spans 15 amino acids. The CDR3 region is CASSLGGTSAYEQYF. In DNA form, the CDR3 reads TGTGCCAGCAGCTTGGGAGGGACTAGCGCCTACGAGCAGTACTTC.

The genes are TRBV6-5 and TRBJ2-7; 8 bases align to TRBD1. Germline trimming cut 5 bases from V and 3 bases from J; bases unmatched to any gene: 9. The CDR3 covers 15 residues. Per the germline V gene, CDR1 is MNHEY and CDR2 is SVGAGI. DNA for the CDR3: TGTGCCAGCAGTCGTACCGGGACAGGCGGCTACGAGCAGTACTTC. Translation: CASSRTGTGGYEQYF.

This chain connects TRBV7-2 to TRBJ1-1; D may be TRBD1 (5 bases). V was trimmed by 1 base and J by 1 base, leaving 13 bases between them. Germline V lookup: CDR1 SGHTA, CDR2 FQGNSA. This CDR3 contains 16 residues. The CDR3 sequence is CASSLGFRGENTEAFF. CDR3 in DNA: TGTGCCAGCAGCTTAGGGTTTAGGGGTGAGAACACTGAAGCTTTCTTT.

This chain connects TRBV27 to TRBJ2-1, with 8 positions matching TRBD2. This CDR3 is built from 14 residues. The V gene's germline CDR1 is MNHEY and CDR2 SMNVEV (reference sequence). Unmatched junction bases numbered 3, after V lost 4 bases and J lost 4 bases. CDR3 in amino acids: CASSYSGTYNEQFF. The CDR3 DNA reads TGTGCCAGCAGTTATAGCGGGACTTACAATGAGCAGTTCTTC.

J is TRBJ1-4 and V is TRBV5-4; D is possibly TRBD1 (5 bases). The germline V gene encodes CDR1 SGHNT and CDR2 YYREEE (reference sequence). The CDR3 covers 14 residues. The V and J ends lost 2 bases and 5 bases respectively, with 10 bases between them. As DNA, the CDR3 is TGTGCCAGCAGCTTAAGGGGTTTAAATGAAAAACTGTTTTTT. Translation gives CASSLRGLNEKLFF. The full variable domain, its missing parts supplied by reference TRBV5-4 and TRBJ1-4, is ETGVTQSPTHLIKTRGQQVTLRCSSQSGHNTVSWYQQALGQGPQFIFQYYREEENGRGNFPPRFSGLQFPNYSSELNVNALELDDSALYLCASSLRGLNEKLFFGSGTQLSVL.

The rearrangement joins TRBV19 to TRBJ1-3; D is unresolved. The CDR3 totals 16 residues. V shed 8 bases and J shed 1 base, with 18 bases lying between them. CDR1 and CDR2 from the germline V gene are LNHDA and SQIVND (reference sequence). CDR3 sequence: CASLKRTPTSGNTIYF. CDR3 coding DNA: TGTGCCAGTCTCAAGCGGACCCCGACTTCTGGAAACACCATATATTTT.

The chain uses TRBV13 and TRBJ2-7, with 7 positions matching TRBD1. Trimming at V came to 5 bases and at J to 5 bases, leaving 9 bases not matched to a gene. Germline CDR1 and CDR2: PRHDT and FYEKMQ (reference sequence). This CDR3 is 14 amino acids long. The chain's CDR3 is CASSVTGVGDEQYF. The CDR3 nucleotides are TGTGCCAGCAGCGTAACAGGGGTCGGGGACGAGCAGTACTTC.

V and J are TRBV28 and TRBJ2-5; 7 nucleotides align to TRBD1. TRBJ2-7 explains the end of the DNA better; the J call may be wrong. Germline CDR1 is MDHEN and CDR2 is SYDVKM. The CDR3 sequence is 14 residues long. The CDR3 DNA follows: TGTGCCAGCAGTCCCCGACAGGGTTGGTACGAGCAGTACTTC. Protein: CASSPRQGWYEQYF.

The count of this clone is one. This chain uses TRBV7-2 with TRBJ2-3; 8 bases match TRBD2. V gave up 10 bases and J gave up 6 bases; unmatched junction bases: 15. This CDR3 has 15 amino acids. Germline values: CDR1 SGHTA, CDR2 FQGNSA. The CDR3 reads CATSPGTSLSDTQYF. The CDR3 coding sequence is TGTGCCACCTCACCCGGGACTAGTCTGTCGGATACGCAGTATTTT. Using reference TRBV7-2 and TRBJ2-3 for the parts outside the CDR3, the full variable domain is GAGVSQSPSNKVTEKGKDVELRCDPISGHTALYWYRQSLGQGLEFLIYFQGNSAPDKSGLPSDRFSAERTGGSVSTLTIQRTQQEDSAVYLCATSPGTSLSDTQYFGPGTRLTVL.

The rearrangement joins TRBV29-1 to TRBJ2-7; TRBD1 matches 7 bases. This CDR3 spans 22 amino acids. Trimming took 4 bases from V and 0 from J; bases not matched to a gene: 30. CDR1 is SQVTM, CDR2 ANQGSEA, per germline. In DNA, the CDR3 is TGCAGCGTTGGGCGCTTAAGGACAGGAAGACCCACAACCCTCGCGAACTCCTACGAGCAGTACTTC. Translated: CSVGRLRTGRPTTLANSYEQYF.

The V gene is TRBV7-9, the J gene TRBJ1-2; D possibly corresponds to TRBD1 (6 bases). CDR1 and CDR2 (germline): SEHNR, FQNEAQ (reference sequence). With 2 bases removed from V and 5 bases from J, the gap between germline ends came to 15 bases. The length of the CDR3 is 15 residues. The CDR3 coding sequence is TGTGCCAGCAGCTTATCAGGCAGGGGTAAATATGGCTACACCTTC. Protein sequence: CASSLSGRGKYGYTF. Looking up the rest from reference TRBV7-9 and TRBJ1-2 gives the full variable domain: DTGVSQNPRHKITKRGQNVTFRCDPISEHNRLYWYRQTLGQGPEFLTYFQNEAQLEKSRLLSDRFSAERPKGSFSTLEIQRTEQGDSAMYLCASSLSGRGKYGYTFGSGTRLTVV.

This rearrangement joins TRBV25-1 to TRBJ2-1; D remains unclear. Germline CDR1 and CDR2: MGHDK and SYGVNS. The CDR3 consists of 12 residues. V was clipped by 1 base and J by 7 bases, with 5 bases between them. CDR3 DNA: TGTGCCAGCAGTGAATTCGAGAATGAGCAGTTCTTC. This translates into CASSEFENEQFF.

The gene calls are TRBV25-1 and TRBJ2-5, with a tentative D call TRBD2 (5 bases). CDR1 is MGHDK, CDR2 SYGVNS, per germline. V was clipped by 1 base and J by 3 bases, with 15 bases between them. The CDR3 covers 16 residues. In DNA form, the CDR3 reads TGTGCCAGCAGTGAATTAGTGTACCGTAGCGAAGAGACCCAGTACTTC. Its translation is CASSELVYRSEETQYF.